A selection of T cell receptor beta chains follows, all from one sample in a study of shared clonotypes between healthy human individuals. This table comes from immunoSEQ multiplex PCR, and its TCRdb copy is limited to in-frame clones, with some not included. The table lists fewer than 600,000 clones, more than 70% of them singletons, with more than 10% in the top ten. Material for sequencing was PBMCs. Receptors were obtained from a woman aged 40 to 50 in good health. Some clones in this sample may be carry-over from other donors' samples. The CDR3 runs from the conserved cysteine through the conserved F or W. Fields, in order: CDR3 length, clone size, V gene, J gene, D gene, CDR3 protein, CDR3 DNA. D genes are given only for firm matches. Expanded clones are given a class, and other clones once, few, many or no size at all.

length: 13; size: .; V: TRBV28; J: TRBJ2-5; D: .; CDR3: CASSTRGQETQYF; DNA: TGTGCCAGCAGTACACGGGGTCAAGAGACCCAGTACTTC
length: 12; size: .; V: TRBV5-1; J: TRBJ2-1; D: TRBD1; CDR3: CASSRDRDEQFF; DNA: TGCGCCAGCAGCCGGGACAGGGATGAGCAGTTCTTC
length: 12; size: .; V: TRBV28; J: TRBJ1-5; D: .; CDR3: CASLRSNQPQHF; DNA: TGTGCCAGCTTGCGCAGCAATCAGCCCCAGCATTTT
length: 14; size: few; V: TRBV21-1; J: TRBJ2-1; D: .; CDR3: CASSKHRKGNEQFF; DNA: TGTGCCAGCAGCAAACACAGGAAGGGCAATGAGCAGTTCTTC
length: 13; size: .; V: TRBV25-1; J: TRBJ2-7; D: .; CDR3: CASKKAGSYEQYF; DNA: TGTGCCAGCAAGAAGGCAGGGTCCTACGAGCAGTACTTC
length: 14; size: .; V: TRBV2; J: TRBJ1-5; D: .; CDR3: CASSEARRNQPQHF; DNA: TGTGCCAGCAGTGAAGCGCGAAGAAATCAGCCCCAGCATTTT
length: 11; size: .; V: TRBV4-1; J: TRBJ1-1; D: .; CDR3: CASLAGTEAFF; DNA: TGCGCCAGCCTTGCGGGCACTGAAGCTTTCTTT
length: 17; size: .; V: TRBV15; J: TRBJ2-6; D: .; CDR3: CATSGDRVDSGANVLTF; DNA: TGTGCCACCAGCGGAGATCGGGTGGACTCTGGGGCCAACGTCCTGACTTTC
length: 13; size: .; V: TRBV28; J: TRBJ1-1; D: TRBD1; CDR3: CASSLDRGEEAFF; DNA: TGTGCCAGCAGTTTAGACAGGGGCGAGGAAGCTTTCTTT
length: 15; size: .; V: TRBV7-9; J: TRBJ2-7; D: .; CDR3: CASSQEIGSSGEQYF; DNA: TGCGCCAGCAGCCAAGAGATCGGGAGTTCCGGCGAGCAGTACTTC
length: 13; size: .; V: TRBV6-4; J: TRBJ2-7; D: .; CDR3: CASSDGGTYEQYF; DNA: TGTGCCAGCAGTGATGGAGGGACATACGAGCAGTACTTC
length: 15; size: .; V: TRBV6-6; J: TRBJ1-5; D: TRBD1; CDR3: CASSSLGQGDQPQHF; DNA: TGTGCCAGCAGTTCCCTGGGACAGGGGGATCAGCCCCAGCATTTT
length: 13; size: few; V: TRBV11-2; J: TRBJ2-7; D: .; CDR3: CASSPSGVNEQYF; DNA: TGTGCCAGCAGCCCGTCGGGGGTCAACGAGCAGTACTTC
length: 13; size: once; V: TRBV27; J: TRBJ2-3; D: TRBD2; CDR3: CASSWGGADTQYF; DNA: TGTGCCAGCAGTTGGGGAGGGGCAGATACGCAGTATTTT
length: 12; size: .; V: TRBV6-4; J: TRBJ1-1; D: .; CDR3: CASGYGYTEAFF; DNA: TGTGCCAGCGGCTATGGATACACTGAAGCTTTCTTT
length: 14; size: .; V: TRBV7-2; J: TRBJ2-7; D: .; CDR3: CASSLDMGLYEQYF; DNA: TGTGCCAGCAGCTTAGATATGGGGTTGTACGAGCAGTACTTC
length: 14; size: .; V: TRBV5-6; J: TRBJ2-7; D: TRBD1; CDR3: CASSFWGQGYEQYF; DNA: TGTGCCAGCAGCTTCTGGGGACAGGGCTACGAGCAGTACTTC
length: 12; size: few; V: TRBV30; J: TRBJ1-2; D: .; CDR3: CAWSVGDYGYTF; DNA: TGTGCCTGGAGTGTGGGTGACTATGGCTACACCTTC
length: 12; size: .; V: TRBV5-6; J: TRBJ1-2; D: TRBD1; CDR3: CASSVGQASYTF; DNA: TGTGCCAGCAGCGTCGGACAGGCTAGCTACACCTTC
length: 14; size: .; V: TRBV7-3; J: TRBJ2-6; D: .; CDR3: CASSPPVGANVLTF; DNA: TGTGCCAGCAGCCCCCCGGTTGGGGCCAACGTCCTGACTTTC
length: 15; size: .; V: TRBV27; J: TRBJ2-2; D: TRBD2; CDR3: CASGRAGVNTGELFF; DNA: TGTGCCAGCGGTCGGGCGGGGGTAAACACCGGGGAGCTGTTTTTT